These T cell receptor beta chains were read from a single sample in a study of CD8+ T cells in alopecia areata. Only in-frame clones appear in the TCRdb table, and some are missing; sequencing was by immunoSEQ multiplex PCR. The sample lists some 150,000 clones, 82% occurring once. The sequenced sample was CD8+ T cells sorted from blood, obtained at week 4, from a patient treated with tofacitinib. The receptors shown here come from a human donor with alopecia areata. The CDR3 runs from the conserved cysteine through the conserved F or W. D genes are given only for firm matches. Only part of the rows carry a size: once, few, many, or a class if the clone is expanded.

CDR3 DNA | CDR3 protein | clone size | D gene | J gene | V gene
TGTGCCAGCAGTCCATACGCGCGGGGAGGGACCGGGGAGCTGTTTTTT | CASSPYARGGTGELFF | - | TRBD2 | TRBJ2-2 | TRBV27
TGCGCCAGCAGCGTAAGGGACAGGGGCTACGAGCAGTACTTC | CASSVRDRGYEQYF | - | TRBD1 | TRBJ2-7 | TRBV4-1
TGTGCCAGCAGCTACGGGCCCGGGGAGCAGTACTTC | CASSYGPGEQYF | - | - | TRBJ2-7 | TRBV7-9
TGTGCCATCGCAAAAGGGACAGTCACAGATACGCAGTATTTT | CAIAKGTVTDTQYF | - | TRBD1 | TRBJ2-3 | TRBV10-3
TGTGCCAGCAGCGTAGGCGGGCGGTACCAAGAGACCCAGTACTTC | CASSVGGRYQETQYF | - | - | TRBJ2-5 | TRBV9
TGTGCCAGCAGCTTAGCGAAGCGGGGGAACACCGGGGAGCTGTTTTTT | CASSLAKRGNTGELFF | - | TRBD2 | TRBJ2-2 | TRBV7-9
TGTGCCAGCAGCATAGCCCTAGGGAGGAACACTGAAGCTTTCTTT | CASSIALGRNTEAFF | - | - | TRBJ1-1 | TRBV7-2
TGTGCCAGCAGCTTAGGCCAGGGGATGGAGACCCAGTACTTC | CASSLGQGMETQYF | - | - | TRBJ2-5 | TRBV13
TGCGCCAGCAGCCAAGATCTGGCAGGGAATGAGCAGTTCTTC | CASSQDLAGNEQFF | few | - | TRBJ2-1 | TRBV4-1
TGTGCCAGCACCCGGGACGACAATGAGCAGTTCTTC | CASTRDDNEQFF | - | - | TRBJ2-1 | TRBV2
TGCGCCAGCAGTCATTGGGCCAGTTCCGCCATATATTTT | CASSHWASSAIYF | - | - | TRBJ1-3 | TRBV23-1
TGCGCCAGCAGCGCCGGGACTAGCGGCACCGGGGAGCTGTTTTTT | CASSAGTSGTGELFF | - | TRBD2 | TRBJ2-2 | TRBV4-3
TGTGCCAGCAGTTTCTCCTCGAACCGCGAGCAGTACTTC | CASSFSSNREQYF | - | - | TRBJ2-7 | TRBV27
TGTGCCAGCAGTTACGGAACGTACGAGCAGTACTTC | CASSYGTYEQYF | few | - | TRBJ2-7 | TRBV6-6
TGTGCCAGCAGCTTAGCCTGGCGGGGTCACAATGAGCAGTTCTTC | CASSLAWRGHNEQFF | - | - | TRBJ2-1 | TRBV7-2
TGTGCCAGCAGCTTAGCGCATGGGGGACGAGATGGCTACACCTTC | CASSLAHGGRDGYTF | - | - | TRBJ1-2 | TRBV7-2
TGCGCCAGCAGTCAATCGGGCAGGGACACCGGGGAGCTGTTTTTT | CASSQSGRDTGELFF | - | - | TRBJ2-2 | TRBV23-1
TGCAGCGTTGGAGGAGCCCAGTACAATGAGCAGTTCTTC | CSVGGAQYNEQFF | - | - | TRBJ2-1 | TRBV29-1
TGTGCCAGCAGCTTCAAATCAGCGGGGGGGCTAAGGACAGATACGCAGTATTTT | CASSFKSAGGLRTDTQYF | - | TRBD2 | TRBJ2-3 | TRBV5-6
TGTGCCACAACAAGAAAGTCCGTAAGCAATCAGCCCCAGCATTTT | CATTRKSVSNQPQHF | - | - | TRBJ1-5 | TRBV6-5
TGTGCCAGCAGCCCTGACGGGGCGGGAGGAGAACCCCTCCACTTT | CASSPDGAGGEPLHF | - | - | TRBJ1-6 | TRBV7-3
TGTGCCAGCAGTTTCACTTACAATGAGCAGTTCTTC | CASSFTYNEQFF | - | - | TRBJ2-1 | TRBV6-6
TGTGCCAGCAGCTCTGAACTATCTGGGGCCAACGTCCTGACTTTC | CASSSELSGANVLTF | - | - | TRBJ2-6 | TRBV7-8
TGTGCCAGCAGTTACGGGAGGGAAACAGATACGCAGTATTTT | CASSYGRETDTQYF | few | TRBD2 | TRBJ2-3 | TRBV6-6
TGTGCCAGCAGCTTGGAGGGGGACAGCCGCTACTACGAGCAGTACTTC | CASSLEGDSRYYEQYF | - | TRBD1 | TRBJ2-7 | TRBV5-6
TGTGCCAGCAGCTTCAGTGATAGCAATCAGCCCCAGCATTTT | CASSFSDSNQPQHF | - | - | TRBJ1-5 | TRBV27
TGTGCCAGCTCCCCGGGGGGGAACGAGCAGTACTTC | CASSPGGNEQYF | - | TRBD2 | TRBJ2-7 | TRBV18
TGTGCCAGCAGCTTCCGGGACAGGGGTACCTACGAGCAGTACTTC | CASSFRDRGTYEQYF | - | TRBD1 | TRBJ2-7 | TRBV5-4
TGCAGCGTAAGACAGGGTTCCTACGAGCAGTACTTC | CSVRQGSYEQYF | - | TRBD1 | TRBJ2-7 | TRBV29-1
TGTGCCAGCAGTGGAGTGTTAGCCCCCGGGGCGACCCAGTACTTC | CASSGVLAPGATQYF | - | - | TRBJ2-5 | TRBV27
TGCGCCAGCAGCAGGGGACAGGGGGCAGACGAGCAGTACTTC | CASSRGQGADEQYF | once | TRBD1 | TRBJ2-7 | TRBV5-1
TGTGCCAGCAGCTTAGTTCCGGGGTGGGATGGCTACACCTTC | CASSLVPGWDGYTF | few | - | TRBJ1-2 | TRBV7-2
TGTGCCAGCAGCTTAACCGGGACTAGCCTGAACAATGAGCAGTTCTTC | CASSLTGTSLNNEQFF | once | TRBD2 | TRBJ2-1 | TRBV7-2
TGTGCCACCAGCAGAGAGGGGGGCAGGGTAGAGGACGAGCAGTACTTC | CATSREGGRVEDEQYF | - | - | TRBJ2-7 | TRBV15
TGTGCCAGCAGCGTAGGAACGGGAACCTACAATGAGCAGTTCTTC | CASSVGTGTYNEQFF | - | - | TRBJ2-1 | TRBV9
TGTGCCAGCAGCTTGAGCAGATCATACACCGGGGAGCTGTTTTTT | CASSLSRSYTGELFF | - | - | TRBJ2-2 | TRBV11-3
TGCGCCAGCAGTGAGGCTAGCGGAGCCCCGGATACGCAGTATTTT | CASSEASGAPDTQYF | - | TRBD2 | TRBJ2-3 | TRBV10-2
TGTGCCAGCTTGTCGGACCAAGAGACCCAGTACTTC | CASLSDQETQYF | - | - | TRBJ2-5 | TRBV2
TGTGCCAGCAGTGAACCGGAGAGACAGAATACCTACGAGCAGTACTTC | CASSEPERQNTYEQYF | few | - | TRBJ2-7 | TRBV2
TGTGCCAGCAGTACGCCCGGGACTTCACTTCCCTACGAGCAGTACTTC | CASSTPGTSLPYEQYF | - | - | TRBJ2-7 | TRBV27
TGTGCCAGCAGCTTTAGTTCCGTTAGGCCAAATCAGCCCCAGCATTTT | CASSFSSVRPNQPQHF | - | - | TRBJ1-5 | TRBV7-9
TGTGCCAGCAGCCCGGGGGAGGCCACCGGGGAGCTGTTTTTT | CASSPGEATGELFF | - | - | TRBJ2-2 | TRBV7-6
TGCGCCAGCAGCTCTGGACAGGGGGCTCCGGAGACCCAGTACTTC | CASSSGQGAPETQYF | - | TRBD1 | TRBJ2-5 | TRBV5-1
TGCGCCAGCAGCCACGCGGGCGTTGGGCTAGCGGCTTCCTACGAGCAGTACTTC | CASSHAGVGLAASYEQYF | - | TRBD2 | TRBJ2-7 | TRBV4-1
TGTGCCAGCAGCCAATGGGCCGGGGAGCTGTTTTTT | CASSQWAGELFF | - | - | TRBJ2-2 | TRBV14
TGTGCCAGCAGCCAAGAGACCGGACTAGCGGGGGCTACTAGCACAGATACGCAGTATTTT | CASSQETGLAGATSTDTQYF | - | TRBD2 | TRBJ2-3 | TRBV4-2
TGTGCCAGCAGTGAAGAGGCCGCTGTTTACGAGCAGTACTTC | CASSEEAAVYEQYF | - | - | TRBJ2-7 | TRBV6-1
TGTGCCAGCAGCTTCCAGGCGGGGGCAACCGGGGAGCTGTTTTTT | CASSFQAGATGELFF | - | - | TRBJ2-2 | TRBV27
TGCGCCAGCAGCCCCGAGGGACAGGGTCTCGAGCAGTACTTC | CASSPEGQGLEQYF | few | TRBD1 | TRBJ2-7 | TRBV4-1
TGCAGCGTTGAAGGACCGGTTCGCAATGAGCAGTTCTTC | CSVEGPVRNEQFF | - | - | TRBJ2-1 | TRBV29-1
TGTGCCAGCAGCTTAGCGGGGGGGCCCGGCAATGAGCAGTTCTTC | CASSLAGGPGNEQFF | - | - | TRBJ2-1 | TRBV7-9
TGTGCCAGCAGCTCGTACAGGGAACCCTACGAGCAGTACTTC | CASSSYREPYEQYF | - | - | TRBJ2-7 | TRBV13
TGCGCCAGCAGCCAAGATGGGGTGAACGAGCAGTACTTC | CASSQDGVNEQYF | - | - | TRBJ2-7 | TRBV4-3
TGCGCCAGCAGCCAATTACTAGGGTACCAAGAGACCCAGTACTTC | CASSQLLGYQETQYF | - | - | TRBJ2-5 | TRBV5-1
TGTGCCAGCAGTTTATCAGCAGAAGGACTTTGGACCCAGTACTTC | CASSLSAEGLWTQYF | - | - | TRBJ2-5 | TRBV28
TGTGCCAGCAGTTGGGCAGCGATACAAGAGACCCAGTACTTC | CASSWAAIQETQYF | - | - | TRBJ2-5 | TRBV6-5
TGTGCCAGCACCCCGGGACAGGGCTACAATGAGCAGTTCTTC | CASTPGQGYNEQFF | - | TRBD1 | TRBJ2-1 | TRBV6-5
TGCAGCGTTGACGGGGGGCATGGCACCGGGGAGCTGTTTTTT | CSVDGGHGTGELFF | - | - | TRBJ2-2 | TRBV29-1
TGCGCCAGCACCGGTGGGGACTTCACAGATACGCAGTATTTT | CASTGGDFTDTQYF | - | - | TRBJ2-3 | TRBV5-1
TGTGCCAGTAGTATTGGAGGGTTTGTCAATGAGCAGTTCTTC | CASSIGGFVNEQFF | - | - | TRBJ2-1 | TRBV19